A selection of T cell receptor beta chains follows, all from one sample in a study of blood T cell repertoires in COVID-19. Here immunoSEQ multiplex PCR was the method, and the copy in TCRdb shows in-frame clones only, minus some. The profile covers 280,000 or so clones, with about 83% appearing a single time and under 7% taken by the ten largest. Sequenced input: PBMCs or T cells enriched from blood (not recorded which). Receptors were obtained from a woman aged 40 to 50 who had recovered from COVID-19. Each CDR3 is given with its conserved first and last residue. The order of the fields is CDR3 protein, V gene, clone size, J gene. The listing skips clone size in some rows; elsewhere it reads once, few, many or a size class.

CDR3: CASSSRVVSGGYTF
V: TRBV7-9
size: once
J: TRBJ1-2

CDR3: CASSIFSIAEQYF
V: TRBV19
size: many
J: TRBJ2-3

CDR3: CASSQQDGYTF
V: TRBV7-9
size: NA
J: TRBJ1-2

CDR3: CASSKYGTGIYEQYF
V: TRBV6-5
size: NA
J: TRBJ2-7

CDR3: CASSYQTSGTPKGGAVNEQFF
V: TRBV6-2/TRBV6-3
size: NA
J: TRBJ2-1

CDR3: CASSSGTSGRHNEQFF
V: TRBV5-4
size: once
J: TRBJ2-1

CDR3: CASSSIIADNEQFF
V: TRBV5-1
size: NA
J: TRBJ2-1

CDR3: CASSLEGGSLAKNIQYF
V: TRBV3-1/TRBV3-2
size: NA
J: TRBJ2-4

CDR3: CASSPEALVGLGFEAFF
V: TRBV7-6
size: NA
J: TRBJ1-1

CDR3: CASSKLASGAAEQYF
V: TRBV9
size: NA
J: TRBJ2-7

CDR3: CASSEPGFNSPLHF
V: TRBV2
size: NA
J: TRBJ1-6

CDR3: CASSLTISETQYF
V: TRBV11-2
size: once
J: TRBJ2-5

CDR3: CASSLDGQSPYEQYF
V: TRBV11-2
size: NA
J: TRBJ2-7

CDR3: CATSDPGTHRLFF
V: TRBV24-1
size: NA
J: TRBJ1-4

CDR3: CSVEEGAGSEAFF
V: TRBV29-1
size: NA
J: TRBJ1-1

CDR3: CASSFDSPNQPQHF
V: TRBV5-1
size: NA
J: TRBJ1-5

CDR3: CAISESAIQPQHF
V: TRBV10-3
size: NA
J: TRBJ1-5

CDR3: CASSTTGSTYNEQFF
V: TRBV11-3
size: once
J: TRBJ2-1

CDR3: CASSVTQGKGRGETQYF
V: TRBV28
size: NA
J: TRBJ2-5

CDR3: CASADRLAYEQYF
V: TRBV5-6
size: NA
J: TRBJ2-7

CDR3: CASSHRDRGRNEQFF
V: TRBV27
size: NA
J: TRBJ2-1

CDR3: CASSLGDRNTGELFF
V: TRBV28
size: NA
J: TRBJ2-2

CDR3: CASSESPSYEQYF
V: TRBV19
size: NA
J: TRBJ2-7

CDR3: CASNSGGSYEQYF
V: TRBV6-5
size: NA
J: TRBJ2-7

CDR3: CASSPRQGVYEQYF
V: TRBV7-9
size: NA
J: TRBJ2-7

CDR3: CASSPSGLISYNEQFF
V: TRBV7-9
size: NA
J: TRBJ2-1

CDR3: CASSPDRLSSSPLHF
V: TRBV18
size: NA
J: TRBJ1-6

CDR3: CATPSTSGYSYEQYF
V: TRBV24-1
size: NA
J: TRBJ2-7

CDR3: CAWSGEFNLNSPLHF
V: TRBV30
size: NA
J: TRBJ1-6

CDR3: CASSWLTDNTEAFF
V: TRBV18
size: NA
J: TRBJ1-1

CDR3: CASSRVPSDTQYF
V: TRBV7-8
size: NA
J: TRBJ2-3

CDR3: CASSQGGAAESSYEQYF
V: TRBV4-1
size: NA
J: TRBJ2-7

CDR3: CASSKDLRDPTDTQYF
V: TRBV21-1
size: NA
J: TRBJ2-3

CDR3: CASSSSGYNSPLHF
V: TRBV7-3
size: NA
J: TRBJ1-6

CDR3: CASSTRRTGQGGEQFF
V: TRBV19
size: NA
J: TRBJ2-1

CDR3: CASSPRGRAYNEQFF
V: TRBV7-8
size: NA
J: TRBJ2-1

CDR3: CASSPIGGSHSYNSPLHF
V: TRBV18
size: NA
J: TRBJ1-6

CDR3: CASSLGLAGGPHF
V: TRBV3-1/TRBV3-2
size: NA
J: TRBJ2-7

CDR3: CASVAGKGTDTQYF
V: TRBV6-5
size: NA
J: TRBJ2-3

CDR3: CASSFRQATNYGYTF
V: TRBV27
size: NA
J: TRBJ1-2

CDR3: CASRTGGRNTGELFF
V: TRBV6-5
size: few
J: TRBJ2-2

CDR3: CASSLWTGMQYF
V: TRBV28
size: NA
J: TRBJ2-3

CDR3: CASSVVSASADTQYF
V: TRBV9
size: NA
J: TRBJ2-3

CDR3: CASSRGQGARDTQYF
V: TRBV7-9
size: once
J: TRBJ2-3

CDR3: CASGRQGSYNEQFF
V: TRBV6-5
size: NA
J: TRBJ2-1

CDR3: CASGTGIQETQYF
V: TRBV2
size: NA
J: TRBJ2-5

CDR3: CASSRPPGQSVGGANVLTF
V: TRBV5-4
size: NA
J: TRBJ2-6

CDR3: CASSELAGTRREQYF
V: TRBV27
size: NA
J: TRBJ2-7